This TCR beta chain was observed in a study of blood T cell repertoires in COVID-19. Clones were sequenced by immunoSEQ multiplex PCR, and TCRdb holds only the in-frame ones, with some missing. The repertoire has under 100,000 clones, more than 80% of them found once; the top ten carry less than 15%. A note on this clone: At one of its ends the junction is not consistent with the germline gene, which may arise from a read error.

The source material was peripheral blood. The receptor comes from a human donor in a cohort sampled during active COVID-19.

The CDR3 DNA is TGTGCCAGCAGCGAAGAGTGGACTGCTAACAATCAGCCCCAGCATTTT. Its protein product is CASSEEWTANNQPQHF. The chain uses TRBV6-1 and TRBJ1-5, with D uncertain. The CDR3 contains 16 residues. Germline CDR1 MNHNS, CDR2 SASEGT.